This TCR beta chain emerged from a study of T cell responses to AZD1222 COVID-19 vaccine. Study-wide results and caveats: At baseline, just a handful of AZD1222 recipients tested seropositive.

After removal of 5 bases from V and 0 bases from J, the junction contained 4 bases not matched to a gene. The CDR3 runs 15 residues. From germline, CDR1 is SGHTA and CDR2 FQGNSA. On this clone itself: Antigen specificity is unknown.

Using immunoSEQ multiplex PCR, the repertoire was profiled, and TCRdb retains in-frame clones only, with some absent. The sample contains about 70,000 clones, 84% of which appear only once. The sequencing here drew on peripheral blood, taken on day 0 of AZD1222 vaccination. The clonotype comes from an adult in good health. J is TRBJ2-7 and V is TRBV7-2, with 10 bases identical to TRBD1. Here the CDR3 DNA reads TGTGCCAGCAGCCCAGGGACAGGGGCCTCCTACGAGCAGTACTTC. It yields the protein CASSPGTGASYEQYF.